The 6 T cell receptor beta chains below all came from one sample that was sequenced in a study of cytotoxic CD8 clonotypes in ibrutinib-treated CLL. Here immunoSEQ multiplex PCR was the method, and the copy in TCRdb shows in-frame clones only, minus some. The repertoire consists of 150,000 or so clones, with 80% occurring once and the leading ten covering roughly 7.2%. The sample in question was PBMCs, obtained after 36 months of ibrutinib treatment. Every receptor here comes from a human donor with chronic lymphocytic leukemia.

The chain couples TRBV25-1 to TRBJ1-2, with a tentative D call TRBD1 (6 bases). The CDR3 contains 15 residues. Germline lookup yields CDR1 MGHDK and CDR2 SYGVNS. The V end lost 5 bases, the J end lost 4 bases, and 17 bases lay between the germline ends. CDR3 sequence reads: CASSFLGRGGYGYTF. The CDR3 DNA is TGTGCCAGCAGTTTCCTTGGTCGAGGGGGCTATGGCTACACCTTC.

The V and J genes are TRBV5-6 and TRBJ1-1; D not resolved. Germline-derived CDR1 and CDR2 are SGHDT and YYEEEE. CDR3 length equals 14 residues. V shed 4 bases and J shed 5 bases, with 15 bases lying between them. CDR3 residues: CASSPKTAITEAFF. In nucleotides, the CDR3 is TGTGCCAGCAGCCCGAAGACGGCCATTACTGAAGCTTTCTTT. The variable domain in full, completed from reference TRBV5-6 and TRBJ1-1, reads DAGVTQSPTHLIKTRGQQVTLRCSPKSGHDTVSWYQQALGQGPQFIFQYYEEEERQRGNFPDRFSGHQFPNYSSELNVNALLLGDSALYLCASSPKTAITEAFFGQGTRLTVV.

This clone was counted once. The chain's CDR3 is CASSSGWVSSGSTDTQYF. In nucleotides, the CDR3 is TGTGCCAGCAGCAGCGGTTGGGTTTCTAGCGGATCCACAGATACGCAGTATTTT. V usage is TRBV5-5 and J usage is TRBJ2-3; 7 bases align to TRBD2. With V trimmed by 4 bases and J by 2 bases, 16 bases remained unmatched. CDR1 and CDR2 (germline): SGHKS, YYEKEE (reference sequence). The CDR3 loop spans 18 amino acids.

The chain uses TRBV14 and TRBJ1-3; D not certain. The germline gives CDR1 SGHDN, CDR2 FVKESK. This CDR3 is built from 15 residues. V lost 4 bases and J 0 bases, leaving 10 bases between the germline ends. CDR3 coding DNA: TGTGCCAGCAGCCCCACATTCAGCTCTGGAAACACCATATATTTT. Translating gives CASSPTFSSGNTIYF.

The chain couples TRBV6-5 to TRBJ2-2; D is unclear. Trimming cost V 2 bases and J 6 bases, with 7 bases left between them. This CDR3 is built from 13 residues. Germline V gene data show CDR1 as MNHEY and CDR2 as SVGAGI. The DNA of the CDR3 is TGTGCCAGCAGTTACCAAGGTCCCGGGGAGCTGTTTTTT. Amino acids: CASSYQGPGELFF.

The chain has TRBV28 and TRBJ1-5, with 7 bases aligning to TRBD1. With V trimmed by 5 bases and J by 7 bases, 5 bases remained unmatched. Germline CDR1 is MDHEN and CDR2 is SYDVKM. This CDR3 has 13 residues. CDR3 amino acids: CASSPTGPQPQHF. The CDR3 nucleotides are TGTGCCAGCAGTCCGACAGGGCCGCAGCCCCAGCATTTT.